This entry lists 5 T cell receptor beta chains sequenced from one sample in a study of T cell responses to AZD1222 COVID-19 vaccine. Profiled with immunoSEQ multiplex PCR; TCRdb holds only in-frame clones, not every one. This sample has approximately 100,000 clones; around nine tenths occur once, and the top ten carry 20%. Material: peripheral blood, obtained on day 0 of AZD1222 vaccination. The receptors stem from an adult in good health.

The chain links TRBV29-1 to TRBJ2-5; TRBD2 is a possible D gene (5 bases). CDR1 and CDR2 (germline): SQVTM, ANQGSEA. Trimming left V 3 bases short and J 5 bases short, with 16 bases between. The CDR3 loop spans 14 amino acids. The CDR3 DNA reads as TGCAGCGTTGAGAGCGGAGTTCCGAGGGAGACCCAGTACTTC. Translated: CSVESGVPRETQYF.

V usage is TRBV7-6 and J usage is TRBJ2-5; possibly TRBD1 or TRBD2 for D (5 bases each). Germline V CDR1 and CDR2: SGHVS, FNYEAQ. V shed 3 bases and J shed 5 bases, with 10 bases lying between them. The CDR3 loop spans 13 amino acids. The CDR3 is CASSFAEGETQYF. In DNA, the CDR3 is TGTGCCAGCAGCTTCGCCGAGGGGGAGACCCAGTACTTC.

This rearrangement joins TRBV18 to TRBJ1-2; no firm D call. Germline-derived CDR1 and CDR2 are KGHSH and LQKENI. Trimming left V 0 bases short and J 3 bases short, with 14 bases between. The CDR3 contains 16 residues. The DNA of the CDR3 is TGTGCCAGCTCACCACCGGTCGTCAGCACTCACTATGGCTACACCTTC. It yields the protein CASSPPVVSTHYGYTF.

The chain combines TRBV19 with TRBJ1-4, with D perhaps matching TRBD1 (6 bases). This CDR3 is built from 15 residues. V was pared by 4 bases and J by 3 bases, with 12 bases between. The germline V gene encodes CDR1 LNHDA and CDR2 SQIVND (reference sequence). CDR3 sequence (DNA): TGTGCCAGTAGTACCACAGGGCTTGCTAATGAAAAACTGTTTTTT. This gives the protein CASSTTGLANEKLFF. The entire variable domain, with the rest obtained from reference TRBV19 and TRBJ1-4, is as follows: DGGITQSPKYLFRKEGQNVTLSCEQNLNHDAMYWYRQDPGQGLRLIYYSQIVNDFQKGDIAEGYSVSREKKESFPLTVTSAQKNPTAFYLCASSTTGLANEKLFFGSGTQLSVL.

V is TRBV11-1 and J is TRBJ1-4; unclear D gene. Germline V lookup: CDR1 SGHAT, CDR2 FQDESV (reference sequence). This CDR3 contains 15 residues. The germline V and J ends were trimmed by 3 bases and 5 bases, with 13 bases remaining between them. CDR3 protein: CASSFSGSTNEKLFF. In DNA, the CDR3 is TGTGCCAGCAGCTTCTCGGGCAGTACCAATGAAAAACTGTTTTTT.